This T cell receptor beta chain stems from a study of T cells after yellow fever vaccination. Overall study findings and caveats: Most clones from primary vaccination were detected again post-booster (about 95% CD4, roughly 90% CD8). Weaker overall, the secondary response nonetheless peaked faster (day 5 versus 15).

Comments on this clonotype: Its antigen is currently unknown. A junction end diverges from the germline sequence, so it may reflect a read error.

The CDR3 extends over 15 amino acids. Germline-derived CDR1 and CDR2 are KGHDR and SFDVKD. TCR cDNA, made by 5'RACE template switching, carried an added universal primer site and UMIs. Via MiXCR, TCRdb re-called the 5' RACE reads, giving one row per CDR3 protein. This sample has approximately 300,000 distinct CDR3 sequences, with approximately 7% found just once. The sequence was obtained from a man aged 18 to 30 who received the YFV17D yellow fever vaccine. This chain links TRBV24-1 with TRBJ2-7; possible D gene TRBD1, 6 bases. Sequenced here: PBMCs, sampled about 49 days after the first yellow fever vaccination. CDR3 sequence reads: CATSVHRDTKPYRHF. The DNA of the CDR3 is TGTGCCACCAGTGTTCACCGGGACACAAAGCCCTATAGGCACTTC.